These 32 T cell receptor beta chains were all obtained from the same sample, sequenced in a study of regulatory T cells in long-lasting Graves disease. As for time point: newly diagnosed GD, antithyroid drugs for less than 3 months. Researchers made the TCR library from RNA that was extracted from PBMCs. Researchers made TCR beta libraries by using iRepertoire HTBI primers and running Arm-PCR on CDR3 regions. From the multiplex PCR reads, TCRdb called clonotypes with MiXCR, one entry per CDR3 protein. Found here are about 240,000 distinct CDR3 sequences, around 20% of them singletons; the top ten hold more than 11%. The material sequenced was peripheral blood mononuclear cells (PBMCs), taken at new diagnosis, from a patient treated with antithyroid drugs. These receptors were taken from a female donor with Graves disease.

This clonotype was seen ten or more times. V is TRBV7-2 and J is TRBJ1-2; D remains ambiguous. With 2 bases removed from V and 4 bases from J, the gap between germline ends came to 8 bases. CDR1 and CDR2 (germline): SGHTA, FQGNSA. This CDR3 comprises 13 residues. The DNA for the CDR3 is TGTGCCAGCAGCTTACCCGGAGGCTATGGCTACACCTTC. Amino acids: CASSLPGGYGYTF.

The chain is built from TRBV2 and TRBJ1-1, with D perhaps TRBD1 (5 bases). In germline, CDR1 is SNHLY, CDR2 FYNNEI. The CDR3 is 14 amino acids. Trimming cost V 7 bases and J 3 bases, with 15 bases left between them. This CDR3 is CASKKQERYTEAFF. CDR3 coding DNA: TGTGCCAGCAAAAAACAGGAGAGATACACTGAAGCTTTCTTT. Full variable domain (outside the CDR3, taken from reference TRBV2 and TRBJ1-1): EPEVTQTPSHQVTQMGQEVILRCVPISNHLYFYWYRQILGQKVEFLVSFYNNEISEKSEIFDDQFSVERPDGSNFTLKIRSTKLEDSAMYFCASKKQERYTEAFFGQGTRLTVV.

Many counts were recorded for this clonotype. V is TRBV7-8 and J is TRBJ2-1; the match to TRBD2 covers 12 bases. The CDR3 loop spans 16 amino acids. The V and J ends lost 1 base and 9 bases, in that order; junction bases with no gene match: 7. Germline V lookup: CDR1 SGHVS, CDR2 FQNEAQ. The CDR3 coding sequence is TGTGCCAGCAGCTTAGGGACTAGCGGGGTACATGGTGAGCAGTTCTTC. It codes for CASSLGTSGVHGEQFF.

This chain links TRBV6-1 with TRBJ1-6; perhaps TRBD1 as D (5 bases). CDR1 is MNHNS and CDR2 is SASEGT in the germline V gene. The CDR3 length is 18 residues. V was clipped by 7 bases and J by 0 bases, with 19 bases between them. In DNA form, the CDR3 reads TGTGCCAGCAACTCCGAGGGGCGTAGGAGCTCCTATAATTCACCCCTCCACTTT. As protein: CASNSEGRRSSYNSPLHF.

This clonotype was picked up one time. A far larger clone is only one base removed, so a read error is likely. This rearrangement joins TRBV10-3 to TRBJ1-5, with D perhaps TRBD1 (6 bases). From germline, CDR1 is ENHRY and CDR2 SYGVKD. This CDR3 has 14 residues. CDR3 DNA: TGTGCCAGCAGCCCGTACAGGGAGGCTCAGCCCCAGCAGTTT. Encoded protein: CASSPYREAQPQQF.

The sample holds a few counts of this clonotype. The genes are TRBV6-1 and TRBJ1-5; D gene unclear. Germline CDR1 reads MNHNS; CDR2 reads SASEGT. V dropped 6 bases and J dropped 2 bases, with 14 bases sitting between them. CDR3 length: 15 amino acids. The CDR3: CASSRSRLGNQPQHF. In DNA form, the CDR3 reads TGTGCCAGCAGCCGCTCCCGTTTAGGCAATCAGCCCCAGCATTTT.

The rearrangement links TRBV6-1 to TRBJ1-5; no clear D gene. Per germline, CDR1 MNHNS and CDR2 SASEGT. V lost 7 bases and J lost 2, with 6 bases in between. This CDR3 spans 12 amino acids. The CDR3 DNA reads as TGTGCCAGCACTAACGGCAATCAGCCCCAGCATTTT. Protein: CASTNGNQPQHF.

The sample holds a few counts of this clonotype. This rearrangement joins TRBV3-1 to TRBJ1-1; D ambiguous. The CDR3 length is 15 residues. V shed 3 bases and J shed 0 bases, with 11 bases lying between them. Germline V gives CDR1 LGHDT, CDR2 YNNKEL (reference sequence). The CDR3 sequence is CASSQWTRVNTEAFF. CDR3 DNA sequence: TGTGCCAGCAGCCAGTGGACGAGGGTGAACACTGAAGCTTTCTTT.

This clonotype came up many times. V gene TRBV7-2 combines with J gene TRBJ1-3; no clear D gene. Germline V gives CDR1 SGHTA, CDR2 FQGNSA. Trimming shortened V by 5 bases and J by 8 bases, and 7 bases separated the two germline ends. The CDR3 runs 11 residues. CDR3 bases: TGTGCCAGCAGCCGCCGGGACACCATATATTTT. Residues: CASSRRDTIYF.

This clonotype was seen only a few times. The V and J genes are TRBV6-1 and TRBJ2-3; D is undetermined. There are 14 residues in the CDR3. Trimming removed 7 bases from V and 2 bases from J, with 13 bases in between. Germline V gene lookup returns CDR1 MNHNS and CDR2 SASEGT. The CDR3 here is CASMVGITTDTQYF. CDR3 bases: TGTGCCAGCATGGTGGGTATAACCACAGATACGCAGTATTTT.

Worth noting for this clonotype: A far larger clone is one base from this, pointing to a likely read error. The chain recombines TRBV11-1 with TRBJ2-3; 11 nucleotides align to TRBD1. The J call is in doubt because the DNA end fits TRBJ2-7 better. CDR3 length equals 14 residues. In germline, CDR1 is SGHAT, CDR2 FQDESV (reference sequence). The CDR3: CASSPRDRGYKQYF. The CDR3 DNA reads as TGTGCCAGCAGCCCCCGGGACAGGGGGTACAAGCAGTACTTC.

Here the CDR3 reads CASSQPSSGNTIYF. DNA of the CDR3: TGTGCCAGCAGCCAGCCATCCTCCGGGAACACCATATATTTT. The chain is built from TRBV7-2 and TRBJ1-3; D uncertain. The V gene's germline CDR1 is SGHTA and CDR2 FQGNSA. CDR3 length: 14 amino acids. The V end was cut by 5 bases, the J end by 7 bases, with 15 bases between.

The sample holds many counts of this clonotype. J is TRBJ1-1 and V is TRBV10-3; D gene unclear. Deletions cut 7 bases from V and 0 bases from J, with 9 bases between. CDR1 ENHRY and CDR2 SYGVKD come from the germline V gene. The CDR3 runs 13 residues. This CDR3 reads CAINLQLNTEAFF. In DNA, the CDR3 is TGTGCCATCAATTTACAGTTGAACACTGAAGCTTTCTTT.

Ten or more counts support this clonotype. The chain joins TRBV18 to TRBJ1-1, with 7 bases lining up with TRBD1. After removal of 2 bases from V and 3 bases from J, the junction contained 6 bases not matched to a gene. The length of the CDR3 is 15 residues. Germline V gene sequence: CDR1 KGHSH, CDR2 LQKENI. CDR3 nucleotides: TGTGCCAGCTCACCAACAGGGGCCGCCTACACTGAAGCTTTCTTT. This encodes CASSPTGAAYTEAFF.

This clonotype was counted ten times or more. V usage is TRBV29-1 and J usage is TRBJ2-1; D is unclear. V lost 7 bases, J lost 3 bases, and 19 bases lay in between. This CDR3 is built from 15 residues. The germline CDR1 and CDR2 sequences are SQVTM and ANQGSEA. DNA of the CDR3: TGCAGCGAAACCTTACTCCCGTGGGACTACAATGAGCAGTTCTTC. Amino acids: CSETLLPWDYNEQFF.

This clonotype was counted ten times or more. The chain employs TRBV20-1 and TRBJ2-1; 7 nucleotides match TRBD1. Germline CDR1 DFQATT, CDR2 SNEGSKA (reference sequence). The CDR3 is 15 residues long. J gave up 2 bases and V 2 bases, and 6 bases lay outside the gene matches. The CDR3 sequence is CSARSGGRTYNEQFF. CDR3 DNA sequence: TGCAGTGCTAGATCAGGGGGTAGGACCTACAATGAGCAGTTCTTC.

The sample holds many counts of this clonotype. This chain links TRBV11-2 with TRBJ1-1; 7 bases map to TRBD1. The V gene end was trimmed by 5 bases and the J gene end by 1 base; junction bases not matched to a gene: 7. This CDR3 spans 15 amino acids. The germline CDR1 and CDR2 sequences are SGHAT and FQNNGV. CDR3 amino acids: CASSPGGQWNTEAFF. In DNA, the CDR3 is TGTGCCAGCAGCCCCGGGGGACAGTGGAACACTGAAGCTTTCTTT.

This clonotype was counted ten times or more. The J gene is TRBJ2-7, the V gene TRBV12-3 or TRBV12-4, with 9 bases that match TRBD2. V lost 3 bases to trimming and J lost 2 bases; unmatched junction nucleotides: 5. The CDR3 runs to 15 residues. Written as DNA, the CDR3 is TGTGCCAGCAGTTTTAGTGCGGGAGGGACCTACGAGCAGTACTTC. This translates into CASSFSAGGTYEQYF.

This clonotype has only a few counts. The rearrangement links TRBV5-1 to TRBJ1-4; tentatively, D is TRBD1 (6 bases). CDR3 length: 14 residues. V was trimmed by 3 bases and J by 4 bases, leaving 10 bases between them. From germline, CDR1 is SGHRS and CDR2 YFSETQ. For the CDR3, the DNA is TGCGCCAGCAGCTCACAGGGAGATAATGAAAAACTGTTTTTT. Its translation: CASSSQGDNEKLFF.

This sequence joins TRBV7-2 and TRBJ2-2; D is undetermined. Trimming removed 5 bases from V and 3 bases from J, with 13 bases in between. This CDR3 spans 15 amino acids. Germline V gene sequence: CDR1 SGHTA, CDR2 FQGNSA. The CDR3 coding sequence is TGTGCCAGCAGCGTTAGCAGAAGGTACACCGGGGAGCTGTTTTTT. Amino acid sequence: CASSVSRRYTGELFF.

This clonotype was counted at least ten times. This chain links TRBV7-9 with TRBJ1-1; TRBD1 aligns across 7 bases. After removal of 8 bases from V and 4 bases from J, the junction contained 10 bases not matched to a gene. The CDR3 is made up of 14 amino acids. CDR1 is SEHNR and CDR2 is FQNEAQ in the germline V gene (reference sequence). CDR3 bases: TGTGCCAGCTTTGGAGCGGCAGGGGGCACTGAAGCTTTCTTT. Its protein is CASFGAAGGTEAFF. The complete variable domain, with remaining parts taken from reference TRBV7-9 and TRBJ1-1, reads DTGVSQNPRHKITKRGQNVTFRCDPISEHNRLYWYRQTLGQGPEFLTYFQNEAQLEKSRLLSDRFSAERPKGSFSTLEIQRTEQGDSAMYLCASFGAAGGTEAFFGQGTRLTVV.

At least ten counts were recorded for this clonotype. The chain carries TRBV27 and TRBJ1-5; D not resolved. The ends were cut back, 1 base at V and 7 bases at J, with 11 bases in the middle. Germline loops: CDR1 MNHEY, CDR2 SMNVEV (reference sequence). This CDR3 is built from 14 residues. The CDR3 region is CASSLYGVGQPQHF. DNA of the CDR3: TGTGCCAGCAGTTTATATGGGGTAGGGCAGCCCCAGCATTTT.

This clonotype appeared many times. The chain is built from TRBV20-1 and TRBJ2-7; weak D call: TRBD1 (5 bases). Germline V gene lookup returns CDR1 DFQATT and CDR2 SNEGSKA (reference sequence). Trimming stripped 6 bases from V and 2 bases from J, with 17 bases between. This CDR3 contains 14 residues. The CDR3 is CSACGSGNAYEQYF. CDR3 nucleotides: TGCAGTGCGTGCGGCTCAGGGAACGCCTACGAGCAGTACTTC.

Points on this clonotype: Since a much larger clone is just one base distant, this may be a read error. The chain uses TRBV6-1 and TRBJ2-1; possibly TRBD1 or TRBD2 for D (5 bases each). This CDR3 has 14 residues. Germline CDR1 is MNHNS and CDR2 is SASEGT. With 7 bases removed from V and 4 bases from J, the gap between germline ends came to 14 bases. In DNA, the CDR3 is TGTGCCAGCAACTCCTCGGGACCGTACAATGAGCAGTTCTTC. This codes for CASNSSGPYNEQFF.

The sample holds many counts of this clonotype. This rearrangement joins TRBV10-3 to TRBJ1-1, with D unclear. Germline loops: CDR1 ENHRY, CDR2 SYGVKD. This CDR3 has 13 amino acids. The V and J ends lost 6 bases and 3 bases respectively, with 11 bases between them. Written as DNA, the CDR3 is TGTGCCATCAGGTCTAGATGGGACACTGAAGCTTTCTTT. Protein: CAIRSRWDTEAFF.

In its sample, this clonotype was seen many times. The chain carries TRBV5-1 and TRBJ2-1; the match to TRBD2 covers 15 bases. Germline V CDR1 and CDR2: SGHRS, YFSETQ. The ends lost 3 bases at V and 6 bases at J; junction bases unmatched: 16. This CDR3 region has 20 residues. The CDR3 here is CASSSRTSGRVRSMFNEQFF. In DNA, the CDR3 is TGCGCCAGCAGCTCACGGACTAGCGGGAGGGTTCGGTCGATGTTCAATGAGCAGTTCTTC.

This clonotype was counted only a few times. This sequence joins TRBV19 and TRBJ2-1; 7 bases are shared with TRBD2. Germline-derived CDR1 and CDR2 are LNHDA and SQIVND (reference sequence). This CDR3 is 16 amino acids long. Trimming took 6 bases from V and 6 from J; bases not matched to a gene: 14. The CDR3 DNA is TGTGCCAGTAGAAGGTTAAGGGCTAGCGGTTCCAATGAGCAGTTCTTC. Protein: CASRRLRASGSNEQFF.

This chain connects TRBV2 to TRBJ2-7, with D possibly TRBD1 on 6 matching bases. The CDR3 is 13 residues long. The V end lost 3 bases, the J end lost 6 bases, and 12 bases lay between the germline ends. CDR1 and CDR2 (germline): SNHLY, FYNNEI. The CDR3 reads CASSDTGTGEQYF. The CDR3 bases are TGTGCCAGCAGTGACACAGGGACCGGCGAGCAGTACTTC. Based on the CDR3 plus reference TRBV2 and TRBJ2-7, the full variable domain is EPEVTQTPSHQVTQMGQEVILRCVPISNHLYFYWYRQILGQKVEFLVSFYNNEISEKSEIFDDQFSVERPDGSNFTLKIRSTKLEDSAMYFCASSDTGTGEQYFGPGTRLTVT.

This clonotype has only a few counts. The chain links TRBV20-1 to TRBJ2-1; D ambiguous. Matching the DNA end better, TRBJ2-5 makes the J call doubtful. The CDR3 loop spans 11 amino acids. Per the germline V gene, CDR1 is DFQATT and CDR2 is SNEGSKA (reference sequence). CDR3 in DNA: TGCAGTGCTTCCGTATATGAGACCCAGTACTTC. Residues: CSASVYETQYF.

This clonotype came up many times. The chain couples TRBV29-1 to TRBJ2-1; TRBD1 or TRBD2 may be the D gene (6 bases each). In germline, CDR1 is SQVTM, CDR2 ANQGSEA. The CDR3 consists of 13 residues. V was cut by 6 bases and J by 9 bases, with 18 bases left in between. This CDR3 reads CSVAPGASREQFF. Written as DNA, the CDR3 is TGCAGCGTCGCGCCGGGGGCCTCTCGTGAGCAGTTCTTC.

There are many counts of this clonotype. V and J are TRBV11-1 and TRBJ2-7; D is possibly TRBD1 (6 bases). Germline V gene sequence: CDR1 SGHAT, CDR2 FQDESV (reference sequence). The CDR3 has 13 amino acids. V lost 5 bases, J lost 6 bases, and 14 bases lay in between. CDR3 region: CASSVGGTSEQYF. CDR3 DNA sequence: TGTGCCAGCAGCGTAGGGGGTACTAGCGAGCAGTACTTC.

The chain has TRBV6-2 or TRBV6-3 and TRBJ2-3; 8 nucleotides match TRBD2. Unmatched junction bases numbered 5, after V lost 2 bases and J lost 4 bases. CDR3 size: 15 residues. The germline V gene encodes CDR1 MNHEY and CDR2 SVGEGT. CDR3 residues: CASSYIGGAADTQYF. Here the CDR3 DNA reads TGTGCCAGCAGTTACATCGGGGGGGCCGCAGATACGCAGTATTTT.